This T cell receptor beta chain was profiled in a study of blood T cell repertoires in COVID-19. Study overall: Acute and convalescent COVID-19 specimens originated in the United States, Italy and Spain. PBMCs, B-cell-depleted T cells, or T cells were the source of the cDNA or gDNA that made up the material.

Sequencing used immunoSEQ multiplex PCR; TCRdb keeps in-frame clones, though not all of them. The sample consists of approximately 360,000 clones, roughly 90% of them appearing once. The CDR3 extends over 15 amino acids. The V and J ends lost 0 bases and 8 bases respectively, with 14 bases between them. The germline V gene encodes CDR1 PRHDT and CDR2 FYEKMQ (reference sequence). This clonotype was sampled from a man between 40 and 49 years old with acute or convalescent COVID-19. The sample comprised peripheral blood. The chain carries TRBV13 and TRBJ2-1, with D possibly being TRBD1 (5 bases). Here the CDR3 reads CASSLGAGSVDEQFF. The CDR3 nucleotides are TGTGCCAGCAGCTTAGGGGCAGGGTCAGTAGATGAGCAGTTCTTC.